The 6 T cell receptor beta chains reported below all come from one sample, sequenced in a study of T cell repertoires in cytomegalovirus infection. The antigens of these receptors remain unknown. TCRdb reprocessed the reads with MiXCR, giving one entry per CDR3 protein. Of 200,000 to 250,000 distinct CDR3 sequences listed, 38% are singletons. Here the sequenced sample was CD8+ T cells from cultured PBMCs, taken from culture after CMV antigen stimulation. The receptors shown here come from a human donor in good health (CMV status not recorded). Some clones in this sample may be carry-over from other donors' samples.

The chain joins TRBV7-2 to TRBJ1-2, with 7 nucleotides matching TRBD1. With V trimmed by 1 base and J by 8 bases, 10 bases remained unmatched. The V gene's germline CDR1 is SGHTA and CDR2 FQGNSA. This CDR3 contains 15 residues. CDR3 coding DNA: TGTGCCAGCAGCTTAGACCTGACAGGGTTGGGGGGCTACACCTTC. Encoded protein: CASSLDLTGLGGYTF. Combining the CDR3 with reference TRBV7-2 and TRBJ1-2 gives the whole variable domain GAGVSQSPSNKVTEKGKDVELRCDPISGHTALYWYRQSLGQGLEFLIYFQGNSAPDKSGLPSDRFSAERTGGSVSTLTIQRTQQEDSAVYLCASSLDLTGLGGYTFGSGTRLTVV.

The V and J genes are TRBV6-5 and TRBJ2-7; no clear D. The CDR3 runs to 15 residues. Trimming stripped 5 bases from V and 2 bases from J, with 16 bases between. Germline-derived CDR1 and CDR2 are MNHEY and SVGAGI. The CDR3 DNA follows: TGTGCCAGCAGTCTCGTGTCCAGGTCCCCCTACGAGCAGTACTTC. Translated, it gives CASSLVSRSPYEQYF.

The chain employs TRBV28 and TRBJ1-3; D is perhaps TRBD1 (5 bases). Germline V CDR1 and CDR2: MDHEN, SYDVKM. This CDR3 comprises 12 residues. V was trimmed by 7 bases and J by 6 bases, leaving 10 bases between them. This CDR3 is CASTRGLNTIYF. The DNA for the CDR3 is TGTGCCAGCACCCGGGGCCTAAACACCATATATTTT. Looking up the rest from reference TRBV28 and TRBJ1-3 gives the full variable domain: DVKVTQSSRYLVKRTGEKVFLECVQDMDHENMFWYRQDPGLGLRLIYFSYDVKMKEKGDIPEGYSVSREKKERFSLILESASTNQTSMYLCASTRGLNTIYFGEGSWLTVV.

The chain recombines TRBV6-1 with TRBJ2-1; TRBD2 matches 7 bases. The V gene's germline CDR1 is MNHNS and CDR2 SASEGT. V was pared by 2 bases and J by 3 bases, with 4 bases of the junction left unmatched. The CDR3 has 15 residues. The CDR3 region is CASSEKRDLYNEQFF. CDR3 nucleotide sequence: TGTGCCAGCAGTGAAAAGCGGGACCTCTACAATGAGCAGTTCTTC.

The chain uses TRBV6-4 and TRBJ1-4; D is unclear. Trimming removed 5 bases from V and 3 bases from J, with 4 bases in between. CDR1 and CDR2 (germline): MRHNA, SNTAGT. The CDR3 extends over 12 amino acids. CDR3 coding DNA: TGTGCCAGCAGTCCGGCTAATGAAAAACTGTTTTTT. Translation: CASSPANEKLFF.

This rearrangement joins TRBV12-3 or TRBV12-4 to TRBJ1-2; no firm D call. This CDR3 comprises 15 residues. The V and J ends lost 6 bases and 4 bases respectively, with 18 bases between them. The CDR3 region is CASRSDRAGPYGYTF. The CDR3 nucleotides read TGTGCCAGCAGGTCTGACCGGGCGGGCCCCTATGGCTACACCTTC.